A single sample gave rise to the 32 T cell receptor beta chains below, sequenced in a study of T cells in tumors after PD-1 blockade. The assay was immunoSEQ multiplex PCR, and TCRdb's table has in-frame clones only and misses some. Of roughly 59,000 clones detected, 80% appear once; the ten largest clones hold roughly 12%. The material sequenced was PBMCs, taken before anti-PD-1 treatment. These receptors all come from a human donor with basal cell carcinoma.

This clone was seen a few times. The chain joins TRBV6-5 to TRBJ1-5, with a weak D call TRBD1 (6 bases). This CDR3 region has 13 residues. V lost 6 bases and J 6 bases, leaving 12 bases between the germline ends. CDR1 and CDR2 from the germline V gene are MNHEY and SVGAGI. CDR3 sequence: CASRWDKSQPQHF. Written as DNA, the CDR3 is TGTGCCAGCAGATGGGACAAATCTCAGCCCCAGCATTTT.

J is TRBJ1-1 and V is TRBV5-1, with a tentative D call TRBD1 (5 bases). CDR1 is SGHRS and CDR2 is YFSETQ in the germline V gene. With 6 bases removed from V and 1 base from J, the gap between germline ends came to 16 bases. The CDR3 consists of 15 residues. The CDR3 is CASTPGGRANTEAFF. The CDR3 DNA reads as TGCGCCAGCACCCCCGGGGGGAGGGCGAACACTGAAGCTTTCTTT.

Here the CDR3 DNA reads TGTGCCATCAGTGGCCGACAGGGCGGAGAGACCCAGTACTTC. It is translated as CAISGRQGGETQYF. The chain recombines TRBV10-3 with TRBJ2-5; 7 nucleotides align to TRBD1. The ends lost 4 bases at V and 4 bases at J; junction bases unmatched: 6. The CDR3 sequence is 14 residues long. The germline V gene has CDR1 ENHRY and CDR2 SYGVKD.

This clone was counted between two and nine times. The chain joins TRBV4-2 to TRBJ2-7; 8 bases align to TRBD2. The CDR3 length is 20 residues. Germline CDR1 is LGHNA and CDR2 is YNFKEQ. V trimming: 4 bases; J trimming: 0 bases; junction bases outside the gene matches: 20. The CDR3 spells CASSRGFGGGTVGGSYEQYF. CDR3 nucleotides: TGTGCCAGCAGCCGTGGGTTTGGCGGGGGGACCGTGGGCGGCTCCTACGAGCAGTACTTC.

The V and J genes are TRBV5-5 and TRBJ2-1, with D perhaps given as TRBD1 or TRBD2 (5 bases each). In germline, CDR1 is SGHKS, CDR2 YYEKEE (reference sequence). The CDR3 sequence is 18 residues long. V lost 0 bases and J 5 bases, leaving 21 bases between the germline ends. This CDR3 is CASSLVNRDRVVHNEQFF. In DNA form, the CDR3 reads TGTGCCAGCAGCTTGGTGAACCGGGACCGGGTCGTACACAATGAGCAGTTCTTC.

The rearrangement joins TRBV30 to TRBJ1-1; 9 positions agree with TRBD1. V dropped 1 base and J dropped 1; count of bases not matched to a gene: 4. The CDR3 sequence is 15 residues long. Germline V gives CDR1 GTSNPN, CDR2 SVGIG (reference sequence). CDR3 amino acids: CAWSGWDRANTEAFF. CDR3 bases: TGTGCCTGGAGTGGGTGGGACAGGGCGAACACTGAAGCTTTCTTT.

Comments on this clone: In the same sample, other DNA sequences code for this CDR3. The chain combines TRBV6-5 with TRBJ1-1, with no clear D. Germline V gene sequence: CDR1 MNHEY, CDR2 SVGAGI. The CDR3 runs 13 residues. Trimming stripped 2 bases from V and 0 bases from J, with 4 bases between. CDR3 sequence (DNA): TGTGCCAGCAGTTACATAGTGAACACTGAAGCTTTCTTT. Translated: CASSYIVNTEAFF.

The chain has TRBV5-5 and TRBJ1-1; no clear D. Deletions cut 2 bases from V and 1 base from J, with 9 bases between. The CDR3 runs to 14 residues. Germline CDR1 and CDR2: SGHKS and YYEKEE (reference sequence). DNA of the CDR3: TGTGCCAGCAGCTTAAGGTCAGGGAACACTGAAGCTTTCTTT. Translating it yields CASSLRSGNTEAFF.

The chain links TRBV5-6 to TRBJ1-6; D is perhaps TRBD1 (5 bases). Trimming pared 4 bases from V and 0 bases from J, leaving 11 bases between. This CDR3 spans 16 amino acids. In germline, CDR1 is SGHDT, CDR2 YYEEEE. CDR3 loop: CASSHGTGSYNSPLHF. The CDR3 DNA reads TGTGCCAGCAGCCACGGGACGGGCTCCTATAATTCACCCCTCCACTTT.

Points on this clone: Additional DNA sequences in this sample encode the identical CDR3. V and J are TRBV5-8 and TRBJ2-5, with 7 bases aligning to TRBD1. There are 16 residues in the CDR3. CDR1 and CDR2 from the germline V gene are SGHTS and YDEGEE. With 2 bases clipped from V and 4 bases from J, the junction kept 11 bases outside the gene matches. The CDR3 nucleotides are TGTGCCAGCAGCTTCGAGCAGGGGGTTATTTCAGAGACCCAGTACTTC. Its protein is CASSFEQGVISETQYF.

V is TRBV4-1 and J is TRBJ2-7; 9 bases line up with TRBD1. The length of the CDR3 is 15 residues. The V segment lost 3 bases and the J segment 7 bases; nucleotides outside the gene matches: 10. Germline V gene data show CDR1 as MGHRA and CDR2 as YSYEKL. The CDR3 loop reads CASSQAGTGFGEQYF. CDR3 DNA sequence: TGCGCCAGCAGCCAGGCCGGGACAGGGTTTGGAGAGCAGTACTTC.

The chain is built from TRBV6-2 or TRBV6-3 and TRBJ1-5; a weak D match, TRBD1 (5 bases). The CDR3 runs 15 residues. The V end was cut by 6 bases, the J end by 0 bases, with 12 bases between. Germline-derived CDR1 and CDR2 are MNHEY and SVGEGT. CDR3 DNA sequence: TGTGCCAGCAGCCCCCAGGGAGGTAGCAATCAGCCCCAGCATTTT. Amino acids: CASSPQGGSNQPQHF.

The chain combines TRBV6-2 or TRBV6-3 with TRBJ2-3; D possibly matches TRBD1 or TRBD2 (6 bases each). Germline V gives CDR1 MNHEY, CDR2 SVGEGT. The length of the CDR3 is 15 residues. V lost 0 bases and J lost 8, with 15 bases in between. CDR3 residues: CASSYSSGSQGTQYF. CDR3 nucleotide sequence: TGTGCCAGCAGTTACTCGAGCGGGTCACAGGGTACGCAGTATTTT.

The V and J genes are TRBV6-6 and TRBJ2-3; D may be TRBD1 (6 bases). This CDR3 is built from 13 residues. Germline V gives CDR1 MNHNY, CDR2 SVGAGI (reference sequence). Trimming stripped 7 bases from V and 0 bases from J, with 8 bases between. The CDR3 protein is CASKTGSTDTQYF. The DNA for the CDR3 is TGTGCCAGCAAGACAGGAAGCACAGATACGCAGTATTTT.

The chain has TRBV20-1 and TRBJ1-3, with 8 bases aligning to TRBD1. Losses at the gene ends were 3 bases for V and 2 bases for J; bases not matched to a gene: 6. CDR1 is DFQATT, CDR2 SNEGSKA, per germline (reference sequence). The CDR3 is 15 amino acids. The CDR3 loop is CSASGAGGTGNTIYF. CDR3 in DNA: TGCAGTGCTAGTGGGGCAGGGGGCACTGGAAACACCATATATTTT.

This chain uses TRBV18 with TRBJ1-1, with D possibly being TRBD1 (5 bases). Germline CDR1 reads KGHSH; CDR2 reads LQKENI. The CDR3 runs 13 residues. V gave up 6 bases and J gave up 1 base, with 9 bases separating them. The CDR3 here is CASSPGTNTEAFF. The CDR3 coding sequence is TGTGCCAGCTCTCCAGGGACGAACACTGAAGCTTTCTTT.

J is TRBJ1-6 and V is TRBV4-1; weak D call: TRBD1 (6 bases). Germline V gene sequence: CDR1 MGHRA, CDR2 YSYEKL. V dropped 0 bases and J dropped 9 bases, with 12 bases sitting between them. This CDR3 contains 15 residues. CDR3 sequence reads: CASSQEGGRGSPLHF. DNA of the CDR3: TGCGCCAGCAGCCAAGAGGGGGGCAGAGGTTCACCCCTCCACTTT.

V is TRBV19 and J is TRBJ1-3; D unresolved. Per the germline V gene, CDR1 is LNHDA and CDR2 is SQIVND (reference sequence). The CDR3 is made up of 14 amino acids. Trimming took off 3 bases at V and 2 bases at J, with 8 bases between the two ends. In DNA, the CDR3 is TGTGCCAGTAGTATCGGCAGGACTGGAAACACCATATATTTT. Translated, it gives CASSIGRTGNTIYF.

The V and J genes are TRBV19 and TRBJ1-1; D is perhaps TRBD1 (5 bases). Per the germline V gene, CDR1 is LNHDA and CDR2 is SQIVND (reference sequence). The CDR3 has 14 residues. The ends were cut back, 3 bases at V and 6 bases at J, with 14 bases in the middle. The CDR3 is CASSIGSGIAEAFF. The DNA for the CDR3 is TGTGCCAGTAGTATCGGGTCAGGGATAGCTGAAGCTTTCTTT. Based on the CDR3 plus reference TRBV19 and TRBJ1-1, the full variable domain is DGGITQSPKYLFRKEGQNVTLSCEQNLNHDAMYWYRQDPGQGLRLIYYSQIVNDFQKGDIAEGYSVSREKKESFPLTVTSAQKNPTAFYLCASSIGSGIAEAFFGQGTRLTVV.

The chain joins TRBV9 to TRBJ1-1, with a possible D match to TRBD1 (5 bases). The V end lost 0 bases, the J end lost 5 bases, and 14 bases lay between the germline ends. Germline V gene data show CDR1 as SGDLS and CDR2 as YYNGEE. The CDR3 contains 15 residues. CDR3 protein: CASSVAGGRKTEAFF. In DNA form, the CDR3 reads TGTGCCAGCAGCGTAGCTGGGGGGAGGAAGACTGAAGCTTTCTTT. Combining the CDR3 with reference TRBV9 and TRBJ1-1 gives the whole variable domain DSGVTQTPKHLITATGQRVTLRCSPRSGDLSVYWYQQSLDQGLQFLIQYYNGEERAKGNILERFSAQQFPDLHSELNLSSLELGDSALYFCASSVAGGRKTEAFFGQGTRLTVV.

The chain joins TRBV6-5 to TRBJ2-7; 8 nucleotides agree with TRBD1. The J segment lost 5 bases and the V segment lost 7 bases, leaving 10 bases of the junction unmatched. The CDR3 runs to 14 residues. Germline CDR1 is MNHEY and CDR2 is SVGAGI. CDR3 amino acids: CASKGQAHIDEQYF. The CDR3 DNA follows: TGTGCCAGCAAGGGACAGGCGCACATCGACGAGCAGTACTTC.

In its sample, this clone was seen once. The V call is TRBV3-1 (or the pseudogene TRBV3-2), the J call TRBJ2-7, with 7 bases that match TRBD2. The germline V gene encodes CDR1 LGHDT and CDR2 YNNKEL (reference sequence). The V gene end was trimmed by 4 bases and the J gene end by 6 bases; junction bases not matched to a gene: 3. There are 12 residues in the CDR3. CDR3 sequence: CASSRWTSEQYF. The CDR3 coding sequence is TGTGCCAGCAGCCGCTGGACTAGCGAGCAGTACTTC.

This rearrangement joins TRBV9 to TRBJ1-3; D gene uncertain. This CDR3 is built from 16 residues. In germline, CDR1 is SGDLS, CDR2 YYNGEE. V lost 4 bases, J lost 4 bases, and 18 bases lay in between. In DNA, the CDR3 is TGTGCCAGCAGCCCCCGGGTCACCACGTCGGGAAACACCATATATTTT. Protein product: CASSPRVTTSGNTIYF.

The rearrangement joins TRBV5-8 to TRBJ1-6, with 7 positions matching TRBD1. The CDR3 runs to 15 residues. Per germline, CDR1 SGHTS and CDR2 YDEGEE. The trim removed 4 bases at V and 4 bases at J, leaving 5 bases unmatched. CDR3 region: CASSRGQIYNSPLHF. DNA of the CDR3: TGTGCCAGCAGCAGGGGACAGATTTATAATTCACCCCTCCACTTT. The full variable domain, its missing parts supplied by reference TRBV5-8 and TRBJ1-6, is EAGVTQSPTHLIKTRGQQATLRCSPISGHTSVYWYQQALGLGLQFLLWYDEGEERNRGNFPPRFSGRQFPNYSSELNVNALELEDSALYLCASSRGQIYNSPLHFGNGTRLTVT.

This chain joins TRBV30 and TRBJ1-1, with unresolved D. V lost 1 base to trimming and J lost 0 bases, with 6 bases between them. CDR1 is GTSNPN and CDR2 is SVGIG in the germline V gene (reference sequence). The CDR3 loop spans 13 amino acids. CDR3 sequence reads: CAWSGPMNTEAFF. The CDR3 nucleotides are TGTGCCTGGAGTGGGCCCATGAACACTGAAGCTTTCTTT.

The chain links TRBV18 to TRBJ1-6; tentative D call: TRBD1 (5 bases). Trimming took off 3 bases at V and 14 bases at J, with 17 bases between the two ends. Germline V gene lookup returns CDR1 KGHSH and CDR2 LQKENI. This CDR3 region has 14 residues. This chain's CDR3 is CASSPGGVPPTLHF. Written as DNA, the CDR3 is TGTGCCAGCTCACCGGGGGGGGTTCCACCGACCCTCCACTTT.

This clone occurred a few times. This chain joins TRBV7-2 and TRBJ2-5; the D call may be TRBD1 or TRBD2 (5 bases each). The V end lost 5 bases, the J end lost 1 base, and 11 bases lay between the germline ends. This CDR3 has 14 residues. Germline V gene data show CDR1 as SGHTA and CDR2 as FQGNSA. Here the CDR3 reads CASSPLGAQETQYF. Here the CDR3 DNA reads TGTGCCAGCAGCCCGCTCGGGGCCCAAGAGACCCAGTACTTC.

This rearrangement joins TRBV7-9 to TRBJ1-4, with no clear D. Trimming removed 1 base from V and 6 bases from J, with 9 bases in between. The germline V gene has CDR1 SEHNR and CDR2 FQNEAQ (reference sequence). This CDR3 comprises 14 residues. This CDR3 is CASSLVGRDEKLFF. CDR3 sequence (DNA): TGTGCCAGCAGCTTAGTAGGGAGGGATGAAAAACTGTTTTTT.

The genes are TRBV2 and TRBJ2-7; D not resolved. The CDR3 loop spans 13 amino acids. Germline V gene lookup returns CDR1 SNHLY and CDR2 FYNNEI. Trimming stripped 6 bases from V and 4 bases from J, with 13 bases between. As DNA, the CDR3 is TGTGCCAGCAGCCTCCTATTTAGGTACGAGCAGTACTTC. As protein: CASSLLFRYEQYF.

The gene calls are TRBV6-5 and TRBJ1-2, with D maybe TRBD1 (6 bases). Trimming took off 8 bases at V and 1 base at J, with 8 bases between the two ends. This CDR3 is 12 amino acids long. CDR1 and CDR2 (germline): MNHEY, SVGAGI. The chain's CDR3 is CASRDNNYGYTF. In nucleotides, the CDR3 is TGTGCCAGCCGGGACAATAACTATGGCTACACCTTC.

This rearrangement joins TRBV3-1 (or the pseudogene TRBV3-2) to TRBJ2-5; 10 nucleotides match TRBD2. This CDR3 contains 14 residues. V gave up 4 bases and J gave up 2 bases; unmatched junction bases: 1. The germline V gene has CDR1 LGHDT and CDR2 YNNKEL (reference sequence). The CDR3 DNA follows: TGTGCCAGCAGCCGGACTAGCGGACAAGAGACCCAGTACTTC. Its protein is CASSRTSGQETQYF.

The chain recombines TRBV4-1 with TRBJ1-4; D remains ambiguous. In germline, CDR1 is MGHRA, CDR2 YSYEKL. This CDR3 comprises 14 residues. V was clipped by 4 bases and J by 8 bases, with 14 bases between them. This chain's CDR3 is CASSPWASGEKLFF. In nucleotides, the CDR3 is TGCGCCAGCAGCCCCTGGGCGAGTGGGGAAAAACTGTTTTTT.